The clone carrying this TCR beta chain appeared a few times. Its specificity is unknown. CDR3 length: 17 residues. The V gene's germline CDR1 is SNHLY and CDR2 FYNNEI. The V gene end was trimmed by 1 base and the J gene end by 3 bases; junction bases not matched to a gene: 10. This entry comes from a study of response to subunit inactivated influenza vaccine. Study-wide results and caveats: The authors put forward the suggestion that each seasonal influenza vaccination may bring in only a limited number of new T cells.

TCRdb processed the RT-PCR reads anew with MiXCR; each CDR3 protein has one entry. The sample consists of roughly 620,000 distinct CDR3 sequences, 11% of them appearing once. These data also featured in a second study, about T cells expressing NK-cell markers. This second study says: Production of TCR beta cDNA relied on 5'RACE template switching with UMIs. For a few donors, these clonotypes were likewise the leading ones in the CD3+CD56-NKG2C+ fraction.

This TCR came from a man aged 50 to 59 who received an inactivated influenza vaccine. The V call is TRBV2, the J call TRBJ2-7; 9 nucleotides line up with TRBD1. Material: PBMCs from blood, obtained on the day of vaccination. The CDR3, as DNA: TGTGCCAGCAGTGAAGGCGAAGGGGCGACAGGGGGCTACGAGCAGTACTTC. Translating it yields CASSEGEGATGGYEQYF.